This TCR beta chain stems from a study of T cell responses to AZD1222 COVID-19 vaccine. Findings of the study overall: The repertoires were collected only after the peak T cell response.

V was clipped by 1 base and J by 5 bases, with 17 bases between them. The CDR3 loop spans 16 amino acids. Germline CDR1 is SGHTA and CDR2 is FQGNSA. Turning to this clone: No antigen is known for it.

Sequencing used immunoSEQ multiplex PCR; TCRdb keeps in-frame clones, though not all of them. This table has around 97,000 clones, 75% to 95% appearing once. The source is an adult in good health. The sample here was peripheral blood, taken on day 0 of AZD1222 vaccination. The chain employs TRBV7-2 and TRBJ2-5, with D possibly matching TRBD1 (6 bases). This CDR3 is CASSLVRGPRGETQYF. The DNA for the CDR3 is TGTGCCAGCAGCTTAGTTCGCGGCCCTAGGGGGGAGACCCAGTACTTC.